This T cell receptor beta chain was documented in a study of shared clonotypes between healthy human individuals. Notes on the study in general: Incompleteness in sorted-subset sequencing, despite large depth, was shown by rarefaction. The donor pool, a small one, limited the genetic and exposure-history diversity represented.

Each subset's genomic DNA was shared equally among a number of immunoSEQ plates. The method was immunoSEQ multiplex PCR; TCRdb's version includes in-frame clones alone and lacks a portion of them. The data hold roughly 2.5 million clones, with around 90% observed a single time. As concerns this clone: Its antigen is currently unknown.

Healthy adults negative for HIV, lacking recent acute infections or vaccinations, served as donors. The clonotype was recovered from a man between 18 and 29 years old in good health. Sequenced: naive CD4+ T cells sorted from blood. Subset reported: CD45RA+ positively selected.

The CDR3 region has the DNA TGTGCCAGCAGCGTGGATATTGGGCAGACCCAGTACTTC. Translating gives CASSVDIGQTQYF. The genes are TRBV9 and TRBJ2-5; D gene ambiguous. This CDR3 is built from 13 residues. The germline V gene encodes CDR1 SGDLS and CDR2 YYNGEE. V lost 2 bases, J lost 6 bases, and 11 bases lay in between.